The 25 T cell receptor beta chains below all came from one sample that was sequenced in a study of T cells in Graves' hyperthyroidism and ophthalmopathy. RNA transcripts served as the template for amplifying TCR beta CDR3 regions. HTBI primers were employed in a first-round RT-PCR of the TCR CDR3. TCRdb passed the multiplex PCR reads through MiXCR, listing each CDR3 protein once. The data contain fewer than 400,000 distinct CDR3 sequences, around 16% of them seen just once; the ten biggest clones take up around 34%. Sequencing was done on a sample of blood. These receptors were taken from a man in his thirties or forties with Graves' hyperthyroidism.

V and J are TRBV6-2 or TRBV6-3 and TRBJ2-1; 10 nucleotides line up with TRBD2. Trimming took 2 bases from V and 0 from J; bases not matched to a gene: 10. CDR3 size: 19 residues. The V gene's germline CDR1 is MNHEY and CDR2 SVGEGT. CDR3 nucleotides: TGTGCCAGCAGTTACGGTCCGGCGGCTAGCGGGAGCTCCTACAATGAGCAGTTCTTC. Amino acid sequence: CASSYGPAASGSSYNEQFF.

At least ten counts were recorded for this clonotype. The CDR3, as DNA: TGTGCCAGCTCACCAGGGACAGGGGGCCCCTCCTACGAGCAGTACTTC. Amino acids: CASSPGTGGPSYEQYF. The chain links TRBV18 to TRBJ2-7; 12 nucleotides line up with TRBD1. V shed 2 bases and J 0 bases; nucleotides not matched to a gene: 2. Germline V gives CDR1 KGHSH, CDR2 LQKENI. The CDR3 consists of 16 residues.

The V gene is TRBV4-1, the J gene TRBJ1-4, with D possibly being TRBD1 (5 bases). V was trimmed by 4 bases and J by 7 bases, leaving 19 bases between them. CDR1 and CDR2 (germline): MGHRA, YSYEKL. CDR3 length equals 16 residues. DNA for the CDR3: TGCGCCAGCAGCCGAAACGGTGGCAGGGTCGGTGAAAAACTGTTTTTT. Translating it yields CASSRNGGRVGEKLFF.

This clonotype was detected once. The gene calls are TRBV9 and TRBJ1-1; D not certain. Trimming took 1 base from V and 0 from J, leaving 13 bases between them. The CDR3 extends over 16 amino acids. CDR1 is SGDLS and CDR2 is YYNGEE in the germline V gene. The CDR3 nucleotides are TGTGCCAGCAGCGTAAACCCCGGGGTCCTGAACACTGAAGCTTTCTTT. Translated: CASSVNPGVLNTEAFF.

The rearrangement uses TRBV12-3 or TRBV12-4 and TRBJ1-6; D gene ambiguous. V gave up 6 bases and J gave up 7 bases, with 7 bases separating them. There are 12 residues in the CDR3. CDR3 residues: CASRLGNSPLHF. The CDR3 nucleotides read TGTGCCAGCAGACTAGGGAATTCACCCCTCCACTTT.

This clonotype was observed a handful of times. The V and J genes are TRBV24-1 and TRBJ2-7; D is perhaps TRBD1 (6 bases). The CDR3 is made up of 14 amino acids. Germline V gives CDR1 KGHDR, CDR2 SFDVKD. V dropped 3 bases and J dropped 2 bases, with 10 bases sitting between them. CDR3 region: CATSDDRTTYEQYF. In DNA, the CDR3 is TGTGCCACCAGTGATGACAGGACCACCTACGAGCAGTACTTC.

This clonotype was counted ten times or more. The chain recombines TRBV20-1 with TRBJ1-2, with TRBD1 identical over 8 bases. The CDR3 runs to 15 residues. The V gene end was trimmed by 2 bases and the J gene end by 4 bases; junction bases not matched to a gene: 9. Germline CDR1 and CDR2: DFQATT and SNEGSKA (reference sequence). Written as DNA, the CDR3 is TGCAGTGCTAGACCACTTCAGGGGGCAGGCTATGGCTACACCTTC. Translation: CSARPLQGAGYGYTF.

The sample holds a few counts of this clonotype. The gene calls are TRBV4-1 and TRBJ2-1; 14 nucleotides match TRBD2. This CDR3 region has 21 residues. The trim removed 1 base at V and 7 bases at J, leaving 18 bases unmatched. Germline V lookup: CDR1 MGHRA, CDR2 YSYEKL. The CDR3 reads CASSQVAGLAGEPLRGNEQFF. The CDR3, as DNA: TGCGCCAGCAGCCAAGTCGCGGGACTAGCGGGAGAGCCCCTACGTGGAAATGAGCAGTTCTTC.

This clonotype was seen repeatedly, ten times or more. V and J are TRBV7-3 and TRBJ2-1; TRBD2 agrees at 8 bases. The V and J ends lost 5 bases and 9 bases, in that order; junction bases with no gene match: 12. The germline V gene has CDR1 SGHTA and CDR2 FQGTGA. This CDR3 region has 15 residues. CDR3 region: CASSPGSGREGEQFF. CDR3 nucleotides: TGTGCCAGCAGCCCGGGAAGCGGGAGAGAGGGTGAGCAGTTCTTC.

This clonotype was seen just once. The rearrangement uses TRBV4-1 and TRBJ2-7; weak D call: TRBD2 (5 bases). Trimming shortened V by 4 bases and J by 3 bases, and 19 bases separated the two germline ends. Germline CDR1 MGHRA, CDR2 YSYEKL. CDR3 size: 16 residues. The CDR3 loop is CASSRFVLAPFYEQYF. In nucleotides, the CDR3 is TGCGCCAGCAGCCGGTTTGTCCTAGCCCCTTTCTACGAGCAGTACTTC.

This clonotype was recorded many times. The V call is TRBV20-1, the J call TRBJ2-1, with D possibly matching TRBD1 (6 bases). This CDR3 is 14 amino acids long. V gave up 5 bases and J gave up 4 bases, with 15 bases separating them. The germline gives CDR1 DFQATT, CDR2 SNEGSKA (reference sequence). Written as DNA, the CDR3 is TGCAGTGCTCCGGACTTAGGGGGTTACAATGAGCAGTTCTTC. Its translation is CSAPDLGGYNEQFF.

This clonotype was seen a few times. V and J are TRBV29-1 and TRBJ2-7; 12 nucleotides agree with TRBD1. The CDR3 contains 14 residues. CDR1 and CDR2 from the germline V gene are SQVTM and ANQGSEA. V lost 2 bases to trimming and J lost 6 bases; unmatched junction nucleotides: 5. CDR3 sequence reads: CSVERDRGLGEQYF. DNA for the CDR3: TGCAGCGTTGAAAGGGACAGGGGGCTAGGCGAGCAGTACTTC.

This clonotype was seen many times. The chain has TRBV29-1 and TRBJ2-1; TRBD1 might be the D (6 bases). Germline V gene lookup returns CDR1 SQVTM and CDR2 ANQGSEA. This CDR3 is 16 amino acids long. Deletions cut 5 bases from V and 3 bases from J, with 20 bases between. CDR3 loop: CSVPRDTRVNYNEQFF. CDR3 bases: TGCAGCGTTCCCCGGGACACCCGAGTTAACTACAATGAGCAGTTCTTC.

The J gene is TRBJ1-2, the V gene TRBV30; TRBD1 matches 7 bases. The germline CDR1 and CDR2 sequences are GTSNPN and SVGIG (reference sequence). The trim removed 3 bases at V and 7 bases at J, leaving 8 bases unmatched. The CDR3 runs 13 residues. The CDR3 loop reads CAWSRRQGSGYTF. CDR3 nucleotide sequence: TGTGCCTGGAGCCGCCGACAGGGCTCTGGCTACACCTTC.

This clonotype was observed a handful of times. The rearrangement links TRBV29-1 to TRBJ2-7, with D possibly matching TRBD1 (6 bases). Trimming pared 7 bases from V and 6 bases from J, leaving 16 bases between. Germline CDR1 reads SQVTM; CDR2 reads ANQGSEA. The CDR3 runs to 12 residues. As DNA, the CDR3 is TGCAGCGCCCGTGAGGGGGAGTCCGAGCAGTACTTC. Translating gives CSAREGESEQYF.

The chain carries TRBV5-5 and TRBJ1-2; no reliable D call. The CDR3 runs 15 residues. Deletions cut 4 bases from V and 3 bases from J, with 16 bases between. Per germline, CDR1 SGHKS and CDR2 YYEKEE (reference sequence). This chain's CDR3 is CASSRHREPDYGYTF. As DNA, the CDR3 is TGTGCCAGCAGCAGACACCGGGAGCCGGACTATGGCTACACCTTC. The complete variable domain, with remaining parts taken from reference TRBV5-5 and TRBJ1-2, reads DAGVTQSPTHLIKTRGQQVTLRCSPISGHKSVSWYQQVLGQGPQFIFQYYEKEERGRGNFPDRFSARQFPNYSSELNVNALLLGDSALYLCASSRHREPDYGYTFGSGTRLTVV.

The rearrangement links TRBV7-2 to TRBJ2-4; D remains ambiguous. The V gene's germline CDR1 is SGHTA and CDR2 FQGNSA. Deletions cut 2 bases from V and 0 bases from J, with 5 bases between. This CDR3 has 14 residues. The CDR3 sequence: CASSLWIAKNIQYF. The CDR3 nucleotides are TGTGCCAGCAGCTTATGGATAGCCAAAAACATTCAGTACTTC.

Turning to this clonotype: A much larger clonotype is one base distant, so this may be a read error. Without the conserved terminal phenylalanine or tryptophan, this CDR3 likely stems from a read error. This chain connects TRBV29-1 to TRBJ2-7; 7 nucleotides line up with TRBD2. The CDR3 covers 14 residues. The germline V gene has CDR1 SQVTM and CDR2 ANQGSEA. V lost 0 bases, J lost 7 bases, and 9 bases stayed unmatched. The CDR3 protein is CSVEDGAGSGEQYS. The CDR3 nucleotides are TGCAGCGTTGAAGATGGAGCGGGAAGTGGTGAGCAGTACTCC.

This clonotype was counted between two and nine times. The CDR3 nucleotides read TGTGCCAGCAGCCCGGAGTGGGGGGCTTCCTACGAGCAGTACTTC. Encoded protein: CASSPEWGASYEQYF. V and J are TRBV11-2 and TRBJ2-7, with D possibly called TRBD1 or TRBD2 (6 bases each). Germline values: CDR1 SGHAT, CDR2 FQNNGV. Trimming cost V 5 bases and J 1 base, with 15 bases left between them. The CDR3 sequence is 15 residues long. Combining the CDR3 with reference TRBV11-2 and TRBJ2-7 gives the whole variable domain EAGVAQSPRYKIIEKRQSVAFWCNPISGHATLYWYQQILGQGPKLLIQFQNNGVVDDSQLPKDRFSAERLKGVDSTLKIQPAKLEDSAVYLCASSPEWGASYEQYFGPGTRLTVT.

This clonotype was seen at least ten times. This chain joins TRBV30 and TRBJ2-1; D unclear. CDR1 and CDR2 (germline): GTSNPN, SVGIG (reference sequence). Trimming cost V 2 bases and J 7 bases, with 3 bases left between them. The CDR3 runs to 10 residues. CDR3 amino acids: CAWSLNEQFF. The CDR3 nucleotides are TGTGCCTGGAGTCTAAATGAGCAGTTCTTC.

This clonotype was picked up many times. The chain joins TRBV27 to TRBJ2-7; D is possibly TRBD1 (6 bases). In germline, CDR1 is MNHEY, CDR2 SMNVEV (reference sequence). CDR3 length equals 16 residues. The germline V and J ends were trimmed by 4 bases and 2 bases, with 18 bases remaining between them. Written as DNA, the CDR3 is TGTGCCAGCAGTTCCAGAGAACAGGGCCGGCCCTACGAGCAGTACTTC. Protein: CASSSREQGRPYEQYF.

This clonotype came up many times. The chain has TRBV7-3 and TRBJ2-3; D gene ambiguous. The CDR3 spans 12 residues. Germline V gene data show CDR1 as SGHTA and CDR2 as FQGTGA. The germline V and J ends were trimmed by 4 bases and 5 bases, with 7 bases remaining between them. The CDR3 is CASSSQGDTQYF. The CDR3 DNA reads TGTGCCAGCAGCTCTCAAGGAGATACGCAGTATTTT.

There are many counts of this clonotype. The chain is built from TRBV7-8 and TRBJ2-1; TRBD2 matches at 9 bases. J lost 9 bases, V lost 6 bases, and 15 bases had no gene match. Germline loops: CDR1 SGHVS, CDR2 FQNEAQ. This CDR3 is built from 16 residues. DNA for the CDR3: TGTGCCAGCAGGGCCGGGGGACTAGCCGGGCGGGCTGAGCAGTTCTTC. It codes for CASRAGGLAGRAEQFF.

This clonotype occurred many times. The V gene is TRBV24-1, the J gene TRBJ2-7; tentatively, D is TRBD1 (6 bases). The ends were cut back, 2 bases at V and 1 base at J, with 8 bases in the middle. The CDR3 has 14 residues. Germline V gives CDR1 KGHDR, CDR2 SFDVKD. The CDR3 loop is CATSDSDRSYEQYF. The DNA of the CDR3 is TGTGCCACCAGTGATTCCGACAGGTCCTACGAGCAGTACTTC.

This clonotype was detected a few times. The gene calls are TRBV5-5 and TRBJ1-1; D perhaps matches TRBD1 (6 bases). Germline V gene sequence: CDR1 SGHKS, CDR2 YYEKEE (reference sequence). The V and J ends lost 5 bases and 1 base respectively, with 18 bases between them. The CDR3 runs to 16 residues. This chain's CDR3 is CASRAWAGDGNTEAFF. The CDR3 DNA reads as TGTGCCAGCAGGGCTTGGGCAGGGGATGGGAACACTGAAGCTTTCTTT.